The source of this T cell receptor beta chain is a study of T-cell memory formation after mild COVID-19. Only a few counts were recorded for this clonotype. Deletions cut 4 bases from V and 1 base from J, with 7 bases between. Looked up from germline, CDR1 is SGHTA and CDR2 is FQGTGA. The CDR3 runs to 13 residues. TCR alpha and TCR beta cDNA libraries carrying sample barcodes and UMIs were produced by 5'RACE using constant-segment primers. TCRdb ran MiXCR on the 5' RACE reads and lists one entry per CDR3 protein. The sample has roughly 410,000 distinct CDR3 sequences, roughly 24% seen once. V gene TRBV7-3 combines with J gene TRBJ1-2; D remains unclear. The TCR originated in an adult woman who had mild COVID-19 (a few samples of this study predate the infection). Cell type and time point are not known. Sample: PBMCs or a T cell subset sorted from them (not recorded which). As DNA, the CDR3 is TGTGCCAGCAGCTCCAGCAGTAACTATGGCTACACCTTC. This gives the protein CASSSSSNYGYTF.